Following are 27 T cell receptor beta chains from one sample sequenced in a study of blood T cell repertoires in COVID-19. Sequenced by immunoSEQ multiplex PCR; TCRdb stores in-frame clones only, minus some. Here the sample spans about 52,000 clones, around 92% being singletons. Input material: peripheral blood. Receptors originate from a man older than 75 with active or convalescent COVID-19.

The J gene is TRBJ2-2, the V gene TRBV5-1; D gene uncertain. Per the germline V gene, CDR1 is SGHRS and CDR2 is YFSETQ. Trimming took off 4 bases at V and 4 bases at J, with 11 bases between the two ends. The CDR3 runs 14 residues. The CDR3 here is CASSGQPGTGELFF. The CDR3 DNA sequence: TGCGCCAGCAGCGGGCAACCTGGCACCGGGGAGCTGTTTTTT.

This chain uses TRBV20-1 with TRBJ2-7, with TRBD2 matching 9 bases. Germline V CDR1 and CDR2: DFQATT, SNEGSKA (reference sequence). The J segment lost 3 bases and the V segment lost 3 bases, leaving 9 bases of the junction unmatched. The length of the CDR3 is 15 residues. CDR3 nucleotide sequence: TGCAGTGCTAGTTTTCTGCCTAGCGGGATCTACGAGCAGTACTTC. Translation gives CSASFLPSGIYEQYF.

The sample holds one count of this clone. This CDR3 is also generated by other DNA sequences in the sample. This sequence joins TRBV15 and TRBJ2-2; D uncertain. The V gene's germline CDR1 is LNHNV and CDR2 YYDKDF (reference sequence). Between the trimmed V and J ends, which lost 0 bases and 6 bases, there was a span of 5 bases. This CDR3 is 13 amino acids long. Here the CDR3 reads CATSRERAGELFF. As DNA, the CDR3 is TGTGCCACCAGCAGAGAAAGAGCCGGGGAGCTGTTTTTT. The variable domain in full, completed from reference TRBV15 and TRBJ2-2, reads DAMVIQNPRYQVTQFGKPVTLSCSQTLNHNVMYWYQQKSSQAPKLLFHYYDKDFNNEADTPDNFQSRRPNTSFCFLDIRSPGLGDTAMYLCATSRERAGELFFGEGSRLTVL.

The rearrangement joins TRBV7-6 to TRBJ2-3; TRBD2 agrees at 10 bases. Germline trimming cut 4 bases from V and 4 bases from J; bases unmatched to any gene: 11. This CDR3 region has 17 residues. CDR1 SGHVS and CDR2 FNYEAQ come from the germline V gene. The chain's CDR3 is CASSSGSAGGGADTQYF. The CDR3 nucleotides are TGTGCCAGCAGCTCAGGGTCAGCGGGAGGGGGGGCAGATACGCAGTATTTT.

The chain has TRBV7-9 and TRBJ2-1; TRBD1 is a possible D gene (5 bases). The CDR3 consists of 13 residues. V was clipped by 4 bases and J by 5 bases, with 9 bases between them. Germline CDR1 and CDR2: SEHNR and FQNEAQ (reference sequence). The CDR3 coding sequence is TGTGCCAGCAGCTACGGCAGGGACAATGAGCAGTTCTTC. As protein: CASSYGRDNEQFF.

CDR3 nucleotides: TGTGCCAGCAGACGCCCTTCTAAAGCTCGGGACAGGGATCACAATGAGCAGTTCTTC. This translates into CASRRPSKARDRDHNEQFF. This rearrangement joins TRBV5-6 to TRBJ2-1; TRBD1 agrees at 9 bases. The germline V gene encodes CDR1 SGHDT and CDR2 YYEEEE. The CDR3 is 19 residues long. V lost 5 bases, J lost 5 bases, and 20 bases stayed unmatched.

This clone was observed a few times. This chain joins TRBV3-1 (or the pseudogene TRBV3-2) and TRBJ2-5, with 10 bases fitting TRBD2. Trimming took 1 base from V and 4 from J; bases not matched to a gene: 3. The CDR3 length is 15 residues. Germline V lookup: CDR1 LGHDT, CDR2 YNNKEL (reference sequence). CDR3 DNA: TGTGCCAGCAGCCAAGTAGCGGGGGGTATAGAGACCCAGTACTTC. Residues: CASSQVAGGIETQYF.

This clone was picked up a small number of times. J is TRBJ2-7 and V is TRBV27, with 7 bases matching TRBD1. The ends lost 6 bases at V and 3 bases at J; junction bases unmatched: 5. The length of the CDR3 is 13 residues. Germline CDR1 MNHEY, CDR2 SMNVEV (reference sequence). CDR3 loop: CASRTTGFYEQYF. The CDR3 DNA is TGTGCCAGCAGAACGACAGGGTTCTACGAGCAGTACTTC.

The chain recombines TRBV27 with TRBJ2-2; 7 positions agree with TRBD1. The CDR3 length is 17 residues. Germline lookup yields CDR1 MNHEY and CDR2 SMNVEV (reference sequence). The ends lost 4 bases at V and 0 bases at J; junction bases unmatched: 8. CDR3 DNA: TGTGCCAGCAGTTCACACCCCGGGACAGCGAACACCGGGGAGCTGTTTTTT. Protein product: CASSSHPGTANTGELFF.

DNA for the CDR3: TGTGCCAGCAGCTCCGTAGAGGGGGGGCGCTTGGGTGAAAAACTGTTTTTT. Protein product: CASSSVEGGRLGEKLFF. The rearrangement uses TRBV7-9 and TRBJ1-4, with TRBD1 as a possible D gene (6 bases). Trimming took 4 bases from V and 7 from J, leaving 22 bases between them. Per the germline V gene, CDR1 is SEHNR and CDR2 is FQNEAQ (reference sequence). CDR3 size: 17 residues.

The CDR3 DNA reads as TGTGCCAGCAGTTTAGCGAGGAACACTGAAGCTTTCTTT. Amino acid sequence: CASSLARNTEAFF. The rearrangement uses TRBV12-3 or TRBV12-4 and TRBJ1-1; D is uncertain. The ends were cut back, 0 bases at V and 1 base at J, with 3 bases in the middle. The CDR3 runs 13 residues.

CDR3 DNA: TGTGCCAGCACACCTCCCGGGGTACTAGCGGGAGGCCCCGGGGAGCTGTTTTTT. Protein product: CASTPPGVLAGGPGELFF. This chain connects TRBV28 to TRBJ2-2; 12 bases map to TRBD2. Germline assignment: CDR1 MDHEN and CDR2 SYDVKM. Unmatched junction bases numbered 15, after V lost 7 bases and J lost 6 bases. The CDR3 sequence is 18 residues long.

The rearrangement joins TRBV28 to TRBJ1-2; TRBD1 matches at 8 bases. The trim removed 6 bases at V and 4 bases at J, leaving 7 bases unmatched. This CDR3 comprises 14 residues. Germline CDR1 is MDHEN and CDR2 is SYDVKM. The CDR3 spells CASRPIRGLYGYTF. As DNA, the CDR3 is TGTGCCAGCAGGCCCATCAGGGGGCTCTATGGCTACACCTTC.

This clone was seen only once. The chain joins TRBV7-2 to TRBJ1-5, with 8 bases identical to TRBD1. The CDR3 contains 16 residues. The germline V gene has CDR1 SGHTA and CDR2 FQGNSA. The V segment lost 5 bases and the J segment 2 bases; nucleotides outside the gene matches: 8. The CDR3 region is CASSGPGTGGNQPQHF. The CDR3 DNA is TGTGCCAGCAGCGGCCCCGGGACAGGCGGCAATCAGCCCCAGCATTTT.

V and J are TRBV29-1 and TRBJ2-7; TRBD1 matches at 8 bases. The CDR3 covers 13 residues. The ends lost 4 bases at V and 3 bases at J; junction bases unmatched: 5. The V gene's germline CDR1 is SQVTM and CDR2 ANQGSEA. The CDR3 bases are TGCAGCGTTGCCCACGACAGGGGCTACGAGCAGTACTTC. The encoded protein is CSVAHDRGYEQYF.

The chain is built from TRBV9 and TRBJ2-1; 11 bases match TRBD2. With 1 base clipped from V and 15 bases from J, the junction kept 15 bases outside the gene matches. The CDR3 covers 16 residues. From germline, CDR1 is SGDLS and CDR2 YYNGEE. The CDR3 protein is CASSVSGTSGPQGRFF. DNA for the CDR3: TGTGCCAGCAGCGTATCCGGGACTAGCGGACCCCAGGGCCGGTTCTTC.

The J gene is TRBJ2-7, the V gene TRBV30; no clear D gene. V was shortened by 6 bases and J by 0 bases, with 12 bases between the two germline ends. From germline, CDR1 is GTSNPN and CDR2 SVGIG (reference sequence). The CDR3 is 13 amino acids. For the CDR3, the DNA is TGTGCCTGTCACCGGTCCCCCTCCTACGAGCAGTACTTC. Its translation is CACHRSPSYEQYF.

This clone showed up just once. The J gene is TRBJ2-3, the V gene TRBV7-7; perhaps TRBD2 as D (6 bases). Trimming took off 4 bases at V and 2 bases at J, with 13 bases between the two ends. CDR3 length: 15 residues. CDR1 and CDR2 from the germline V gene are SSHAT and FNYEAQ (reference sequence). CDR3 nucleotide sequence: TGTGCCAGCAGCTCAGGGACTTTTGTCACAGATACGCAGTATTTT. Translation: CASSSGTFVTDTQYF. The entire variable domain, with the rest obtained from reference TRBV7-7 and TRBJ2-3, is as follows: GAGVSQSPRYKVTKRGQDVTLRCDPISSHATLYWYQQALGQGPEFLTYFNYEAQPDKSGLPSDRFSAERPEGSISTLTIQRTEQRDSAMYRCASSSGTFVTDTQYFGPGTRLTVL.

The rearrangement uses TRBV6-2 or TRBV6-3 and TRBJ2-5, with 7 bases that match TRBD2. The V and J ends lost 5 bases and 3 bases, in that order; junction bases with no gene match: 3. Germline CDR1 is MNHEY and CDR2 is SVGEGT. The CDR3 is 13 residues long. The CDR3 coding sequence is TGTGCCAGCAGTAGGGACTACAAAGAGACCCAGTACTTC. Protein sequence: CASSRDYKETQYF.

The rearrangement joins TRBV4-3 to TRBJ1-6, with TRBD1 matching 7 bases. The J segment lost 12 bases and the V segment lost 0 bases, leaving 8 bases of the junction unmatched. The germline CDR1 and CDR2 sequences are LGHNA and YSLEER. This CDR3 region has 15 residues. The CDR3 is CASSQDRTGHRPLHF. CDR3 nucleotide sequence: TGCGCCAGCAGCCAAGATCGGACAGGCCACCGACCCCTCCACTTT.

The gene calls are TRBV7-9 and TRBJ2-1; 9 bases fit TRBD1. The ends lost 5 bases at V and 3 bases at J; junction bases unmatched: 5. The CDR3 is 15 amino acids. Looked up from germline, CDR1 is SEHNR and CDR2 is FQNEAQ (reference sequence). CDR3 sequence (DNA): TGTGCCAGCAGCCCGGACAGGGGAAGCTACAATGAGCAGTTCTTC. Residues: CASSPDRGSYNEQFF.

This chain joins TRBV27 and TRBJ1-2; 8 bases map to TRBD1. CDR1 and CDR2 from the germline V gene are MNHEY and SMNVEV (reference sequence). J lost 8 bases, V lost 3 bases, and 8 bases had no gene match. The CDR3 contains 14 residues. CDR3 sequence reads: CASSLTGEIWGYTF. The DNA of the CDR3 is TGTGCCAGCAGTTTGACAGGGGAGATTTGGGGCTACACCTTC.

The J gene is TRBJ2-1, the V gene TRBV27; 8 bases agree with TRBD1. The CDR3 spans 15 residues. From germline, CDR1 is MNHEY and CDR2 SMNVEV (reference sequence). V lost 3 bases and J lost 1; bases outside the gene matches: 2. The CDR3 DNA follows: TGTGCCAGCAGTTTCGACAGGGGTTCCTACAATGAGCAGTTCTTC. The encoded protein is CASSFDRGSYNEQFF.

This CDR3 reads CASRQTAGQDYGYTF. CDR3 bases: TGTGCCAGCAGACAAACAGCGGGACAGGATTATGGCTACACCTTC. The chain has TRBV7-3 and TRBJ1-2; 8 bases are shared with TRBD1. Germline V CDR1 and CDR2: SGHTA, FQGTGA. Unmatched junction bases numbered 11, after V lost 6 bases and J lost 5 bases. The CDR3 sequence is 15 residues long.

Only one count was recorded for this clone. V usage is TRBV7-2 and J usage is TRBJ2-1, with TRBD2 matching over 9 bases. There are 15 residues in the CDR3. The germline gives CDR1 SGHTA, CDR2 FQGNSA. J gave up 5 bases and V 0 bases, and 2 bases lay outside the gene matches. The CDR3 DNA reads TGTGCCAGCAGCTTAGCTAGCGGGGGACACAATGAGCAGTTCTTC. Its translation is CASSLASGGHNEQFF.

The rearrangement uses TRBV2 and TRBJ2-2, with 11 bases fitting TRBD2. CDR3 length: 15 amino acids. Germline V CDR1 and CDR2: SNHLY, FYNNEI. The ends lost 7 bases at V and 1 base at J; junction bases unmatched: 2. For the CDR3, the DNA is TGTGCCAGCACCGGACTAGCGGGGAACACCGGGGAGCTGTTTTTT. This translates into CASTGLAGNTGELFF.

The rearrangement joins TRBV19 to TRBJ2-7; TRBD2 agrees at 7 bases. Germline values: CDR1 LNHDA, CDR2 SQIVND (reference sequence). Trimming removed 4 bases from V and 1 base from J; junction bases left unmatched: 7. The CDR3 is 15 residues long. The CDR3 DNA sequence: TGTGCCAGTAGTAGGGGACTATCTGCGTCCTACGAGCAGTACTTC. This codes for CASSRGLSASYEQYF.